The entry that follows covers one T cell receptor (beta chain) sequence. The data stem from a study of blood T cell repertoires in COVID-19. Individuals drawn from approximately 22 US areas were about 18 to 100 years old. Categorization into cohorts depended on clinical history that participants reported. Original data processing: By means of reference gene primer amplification, nucleated cell counts were estimated. Assay: immunoSEQ multiplex PCR; the TCRdb copy retains only in-frame clones and omits some. V and J calls and clone size come straight from that table; D and trimming were deduced from the DNA. This table has 200,000 to 250,000 clones, 83% appearing once. Sequenced sample: PBMCs or T cells enriched from blood (not recorded which). This receptor was identified in a woman aged 40 to 50 who had been exposed to COVID-19.

This CDR3 is CASSLNRHSDTQYF. CDR3 coding DNA: TGCGCCAGCAGCCTAAACAGGCACTCAGATACGCAGTATTTT. The chain combines TRBV4-3 with TRBJ2-3, with a possible D match to TRBD1 (5 bases). CDR3 length equals 14 residues. The germline V gene has CDR1 LGHNA and CDR2 YSLEER. V was clipped by 4 bases and J by 4 bases, with 12 bases between them.